The clone carrying this TCR beta chain was seen ten or more times. Donation came from healthy HIV-negative adults that had no recent acute infections or vaccinations. Genomic DNA of each subset was evenly split across several immunoSEQ plates. Data came from immunoSEQ multiplex PCR; TCRdb stores just in-frame clones and leaves some out. The sample carries about 99,000 clones, less than 60% recorded once. This specimen belongs to a study of shared clonotypes between healthy human individuals. Study details: Those who served as donors were a couple of women and a few men between the ages of 18 and 49.

The TCR comes from a woman aged 40 to 49 in good health. Some clones in this sample may be carry-over from other donors' samples. Sample: PBMCs.

CDR3 bases: TGTGCCAGCAGCTTCAGAACGGCGGAGGGCGGGACCCAGTACTTC. Amino acid sequence: CASSFRTAEGGTQYF. The V call is TRBV11-1, the J call TRBJ2-5, with D possibly matching TRBD2 (6 bases). Per the germline V gene, CDR1 is SGHAT and CDR2 is FQDESV (reference sequence). Between the trimmed V and J ends, which lost 3 bases and 7 bases, there was a span of 18 bases. The CDR3 sequence is 15 residues long.